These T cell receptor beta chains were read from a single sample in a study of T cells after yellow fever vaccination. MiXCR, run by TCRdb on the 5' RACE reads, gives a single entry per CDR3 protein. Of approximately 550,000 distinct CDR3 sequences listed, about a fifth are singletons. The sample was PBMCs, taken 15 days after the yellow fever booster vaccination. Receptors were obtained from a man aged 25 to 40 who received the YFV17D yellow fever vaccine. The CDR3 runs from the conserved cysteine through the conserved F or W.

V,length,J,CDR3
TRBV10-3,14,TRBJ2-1,CAADRGVNYNEQFF
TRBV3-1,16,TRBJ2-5,CASSQGLAGAGETQYF
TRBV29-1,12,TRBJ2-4,CSAWDGENIQYF
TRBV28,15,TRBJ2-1,CASSLILPSYNEQFF
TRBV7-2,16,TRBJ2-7,CASSPEGSYSTYEQYF
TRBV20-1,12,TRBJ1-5,CSAGQGDQPQHF
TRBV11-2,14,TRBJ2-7,CASTTHQGPYEQYF
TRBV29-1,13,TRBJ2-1,CSVIGTGNNEQFF
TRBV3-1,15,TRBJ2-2,CASSAEGYHTGELFF
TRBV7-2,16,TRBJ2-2,CASSPPRPGGSGELFF
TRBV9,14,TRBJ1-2,CASQSHGGVYGYTF
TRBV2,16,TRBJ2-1,CASRFRVHLSYNEQFF
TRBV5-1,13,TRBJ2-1,CASSLTSVNEQFF
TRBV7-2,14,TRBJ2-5,CASSNTGQEETQYF
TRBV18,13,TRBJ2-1,CASSPDLLDEQFF
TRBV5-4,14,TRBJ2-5,CASRDSSYQETQYF
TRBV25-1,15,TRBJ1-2,CASSHPGLGDYGYTF
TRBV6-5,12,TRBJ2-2,CASKPRAGELFF
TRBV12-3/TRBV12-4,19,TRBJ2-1,CASSLDATPGVITIDEQFF
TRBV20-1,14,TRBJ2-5,CSARPGTGLETQYF